This TCR beta chain is drawn from a study of CD8 T cells in ankylosing spondylitis. General study findings and limits: In ankylosing spondylitis patients, matched synovial fluid reportedly showed significant enrichment of disease-linked clones.

This CDR3 contains 11 residues. Germline CDR1 and CDR2: MDHEN and SYDVKM. The ends were cut back, 3 bases at V and 11 bases at J, with 10 bases in the middle. Using quantitative 5'-RACE with molecular barcodes, the authors made TCR beta libraries. MiXCR was run by TCRdb on the 5' RACE reads, yielding one entry per CDR3 protein. The sample holds under 150,000 distinct CDR3 sequences, 10% to 12% seen once. A word on this clonotype: Its target is not known.

V and J are TRBV28 and TRBJ1-2; D call uncertain. This TCR derives from a female donor with ankylosing spondylitis or in good health (not recorded which). The sample comprised blood, either unsorted or a sorted T cell fraction (not recorded which). The CDR3 loop reads CASSFDVIYTF. The CDR3 region has the DNA TGTGCCAGCAGTTTTGACGTTATATACACCTTC.